One sample yielded the 26 T cell receptor beta chains listed below, sequenced in a study of cytomegalovirus exposure and HLA in healthy donors. PCR was performed using 60 Vbeta and 13 Jbeta primers. The method was immunoSEQ multiplex PCR; TCRdb's version includes in-frame clones alone and lacks a portion of them. The table records some 250,000 clones, roughly 87% of them present only once. The sample was PBMCs. The receptors derive from a woman in her forties in good health and CMV-seropositive.

In its sample, this clone was seen once. This chain connects TRBV11-3 to TRBJ2-7; TRBD2 might be the D (6 bases). The germline CDR1 and CDR2 sequences are SGHNT and YENEEA. Trimming pared 5 bases from V and 7 bases from J, leaving 21 bases between. The CDR3 runs 15 residues. CDR3 loop: CASSAGLWEDEEQYF. Written as DNA, the CDR3 is TGTGCCAGCAGCGCGGGACTCTGGGAGGACGAAGAGCAGTACTTC.

This chain uses TRBV5-4 with TRBJ2-3; TRBD2 agrees at 12 bases. Unmatched junction bases numbered 3, after V lost 2 bases and J lost 2 bases. CDR1 is SGHNT, CDR2 YYREEE, per germline (reference sequence). The CDR3 totals 16 residues. The DNA of the CDR3 is TGTGCCAGCAGCTTAAGACTAGCGGGGGACACAGATACGCAGTATTTT. Protein product: CASSLRLAGDTDTQYF.

The V gene is TRBV19, the J gene TRBJ2-6; 10 bases agree with TRBD1. The CDR3 sequence is 17 residues long. Trimming removed 11 bases from V and 4 bases from J; junction bases left unmatched: 14. Per the germline V gene, CDR1 is LNHDA and CDR2 is SQIVND (reference sequence). CDR3 DNA sequence: TGTGCCGCTGCCAAGGGGACAGGGGAGTCCGGGGCCAACGTCCTGACTTTC. Its translation: CAAAKGTGESGANVLTF.

A remark on this clone: One junction end does not reproduce the germline sequence, and a read error may be involved. The chain uses TRBV7-9 and TRBJ1-1; tentatively, D is TRBD1 (6 bases). Germline lookup yields CDR1 SEHNR and CDR2 FQNEAQ (reference sequence). The CDR3 covers 15 residues. CDR3 in DNA: TGTTCCAGCAGCTTCTCCGGGGGCGGGAGGACTGAAGCTTTCTTT. It yields the protein CSSSFSGGGRTEAFF.

The J gene is TRBJ2-7, the V gene TRBV5-4; possible D gene TRBD2, 5 bases. There are 13 residues in the CDR3. Germline CDR1 SGHNT, CDR2 YYREEE (reference sequence). Trimming stripped 2 bases from V and 2 bases from J, with 8 bases between. DNA of the CDR3: TGTGCCAGCAGCTTATCCGGGACCTACGAGCAGTACTTC. Protein: CASSLSGTYEQYF.

The V and J genes are TRBV6-5 and TRBJ1-2, with 7 bases matching TRBD1. Germline trimming cut 8 bases from V and 5 bases from J; bases unmatched to any gene: 2. This CDR3 is built from 11 residues. Per germline, CDR1 MNHEY and CDR2 SVGAGI. CDR3 sequence (DNA): TGTGCCAGCTCAGGGGGGTATGGCTACACCTTC. Translated: CASSGGYGYTF.

The CDR3 spells CASQGAHYNEQFF. DNA of the CDR3: TGTGCCAGCCAGGGGGCCCATTACAATGAGCAGTTCTTC. The chain carries TRBV5-4 and TRBJ2-1; TRBD1 matches 8 bases. Germline CDR1 is SGHNT and CDR2 is YYREEE (reference sequence). The trim removed 7 bases at V and 4 bases at J, leaving 4 bases unmatched. This CDR3 has 13 amino acids.

The rearrangement joins TRBV5-1 to TRBJ2-3; no reliable D call. Germline assignment: CDR1 SGHRS and CDR2 YFSETQ. The V end was cut by 1 base, the J end by 0 bases, with 9 bases between. CDR3 size: 15 residues. CDR3 sequence reads: CASSLFQTSTDTQYF. In DNA form, the CDR3 reads TGCGCCAGCAGCTTGTTTCAGACTAGCACAGATACGCAGTATTTT.

The rearrangement links TRBV4-2 to TRBJ2-3; no definite D call. The CDR3 has 18 amino acids. CDR1 is LGHNA, CDR2 YNFKEQ, per germline. V lost 0 bases and J 7 bases, leaving 23 bases between the germline ends. The chain's CDR3 is CASSQDPGLPSTSNTQYF. CDR3 nucleotide sequence: TGTGCCAGCAGCCAAGATCCAGGTCTCCCGAGCACATCGAATACGCAGTATTTT.

This chain links TRBV30 with TRBJ1-4; 10 bases fit TRBD1. The CDR3 covers 13 residues. With 1 base clipped from V and 11 bases from J, the junction kept 4 bases outside the gene matches. Germline lookup yields CDR1 GTSNPN and CDR2 SVGIG (reference sequence). The CDR3 DNA reads as TGTGCCTGGAGTGCGGGACAGGGGAGGAAACTGTTTTTT. Residues: CAWSAGQGRKLFF.

The rearrangement uses TRBV30 and TRBJ2-5; 12 bases are shared with TRBD2. V trimming: 0 bases; J trimming: 5 bases; junction bases outside the gene matches: 7. The CDR3 totals 16 residues. Germline V gives CDR1 GTSNPN, CDR2 SVGIG (reference sequence). CDR3 residues: CAWSVGLAGLGETQYF. CDR3 DNA sequence: TGTGCCTGGAGTGTTGGACTAGCGGGGCTTGGGGAGACCCAGTACTTC.

V gene TRBV6-5 combines with J gene TRBJ1-3, with TRBD1 matching 7 bases. Germline V CDR1 and CDR2: MNHEY, SVGAGI. The junction had 6 bases not matched to a gene; V was cut back by 10 bases and J by 0 bases. CDR3 length equals 14 residues. This CDR3 reads CATLGQSSGNTIYF. Written as DNA, the CDR3 is TGTGCCACTCTGGGACAGTCCTCTGGAAACACCATATATTTT.

The chain employs TRBV9 and TRBJ2-1, with TRBD1 matching 7 bases. The CDR3 covers 13 residues. Germline values: CDR1 SGDLS, CDR2 YYNGEE. With 0 bases clipped from V and 6 bases from J, the junction kept 0 bases outside the gene matches. CDR3 nucleotide sequence: TGTGCCAGCAGCGTAGGACAGGGCAATGAGCAGTTCTTC. This translates into CASSVGQGNEQFF.

As concerns this clone: This sample includes further DNA sequences coding for the same CDR3. This chain links TRBV4-3 with TRBJ1-5, with D uncertain. The CDR3 has 13 amino acids. V was pared by 0 bases and J by 7 bases, with 7 bases between. Germline V gene data show CDR1 as LGHNA and CDR2 as YSLEER. The CDR3 region is CASSQDSGQPQHF. The DNA for the CDR3 is TGCGCCAGCAGCCAAGACTCCGGGCAGCCCCAGCATTTT.

The genes are TRBV7-8 and TRBJ2-7; D not certain. CDR1 SGHVS and CDR2 FQNEAQ come from the germline V gene. The CDR3 is 15 amino acids. V was cut by 4 bases and J by 2 bases, with 15 bases left in between. The CDR3 DNA follows: TGTGCCAGCAGCTCAAGACAAGCCCTTACCTACGAGCAGTACTTC. It translates to CASSSRQALTYEQYF.

The chain employs TRBV6-5 and TRBJ1-1; 10 bases line up with TRBD1. The CDR3 covers 14 residues. The V gene's germline CDR1 is MNHEY and CDR2 SVGAGI. Trimming at V came to 5 bases and at J to 6 bases, leaving 6 bases not matched to a gene. The CDR3 reads CASSTDRGRAEAFF. Here the CDR3 DNA reads TGTGCCAGCAGTACAGACAGGGGGCGGGCTGAAGCTTTCTTT.

This chain connects TRBV4-2 to TRBJ1-4, with D maybe TRBD1 (6 bases). V lost 0 bases to trimming and J lost 7 bases, with 15 bases between them. The length of the CDR3 is 16 residues. The germline V gene encodes CDR1 LGHNA and CDR2 YNFKEQ. The CDR3 region is CASSQDLGGAGEKLFF. The CDR3 DNA reads TGTGCCAGCAGCCAAGACCTTGGGGGGGCAGGTGAAAAACTGTTTTTT.

The chain recombines TRBV19 with TRBJ1-3, with D maybe TRBD1 (6 bases). The germline V gene encodes CDR1 LNHDA and CDR2 SQIVND (reference sequence). The CDR3 loop spans 17 amino acids. The V end lost 0 bases, the J end lost 0 bases, and 12 bases lay between the germline ends. CDR3 DNA sequence: TGTGCCAGTAGTATAGATGGAGGACAGTTCTCTGGAAACACCATATATTTT. It translates to CASSIDGGQFSGNTIYF.

The chain recombines TRBV11-2 with TRBJ1-1; 8 nucleotides match TRBD1. This CDR3 region has 14 residues. Germline V CDR1 and CDR2: SGHAT, FQNNGV. Trimming cost V 5 bases and J 2 bases; bases outside gene matches: 4. In nucleotides, the CDR3 is TGTGCCAGCAGCCGGACAGGGCCCAACACTGAAGCTTTCTTT. Protein sequence: CASSRTGPNTEAFF. The whole variable domain, filled in from reference TRBV11-2 and TRBJ1-1, reads EAGVAQSPRYKIIEKRQSVAFWCNPISGHATLYWYQQILGQGPKLLIQFQNNGVVDDSQLPKDRFSAERLKGVDSTLKIQPAKLEDSAVYLCASSRTGPNTEAFFGQGTRLTVV.

The rearrangement joins TRBV18 to TRBJ1-1, with TRBD1 matching 8 bases. The germline CDR1 and CDR2 sequences are KGHSH and LQKENI. The ends lost 5 bases at V and 2 bases at J; junction bases unmatched: 7. The CDR3 contains 15 residues. In DNA form, the CDR3 reads TGTGCCAGCTCATGGCGGACAGGGCCAAACACTGAAGCTTTCTTT. It encodes CASSWRTGPNTEAFF.

The rearrangement uses TRBV5-1 and TRBJ2-7, with 13 bases matching TRBD2. The CDR3 sequence is 16 residues long. Germline lookup yields CDR1 SGHRS and CDR2 YFSETQ. Trimming at V came to 4 bases and at J to 1 base, leaving 5 bases not matched to a gene. In nucleotides, the CDR3 is TGCGCCAGCAGCCCCGGGACTAGCGGGGCATCCTACGAGCAGTACTTC. It specifies CASSPGTSGASYEQYF.

V is TRBV5-5 and J is TRBJ1-1, with a possible D match to TRBD1 (6 bases). Trimming removed 1 base at V and 1 base at J, with 11 bases between. Germline V gives CDR1 SGHKS, CDR2 YYEKEE (reference sequence). The CDR3 has 15 amino acids. This CDR3 reads CASSLNPRGNTEAFF. The CDR3 DNA follows: TGTGCCAGCAGCTTGAACCCCAGGGGGAACACTGAAGCTTTCTTT.

As to this clone: An end of the junction does not agree with germline; a read error may underlie this. The V gene is TRBV9, the J gene TRBJ2-1, with TRBD2 matching over 8 bases. Germline V gene lookup returns CDR1 SGDLS and CDR2 YYNGEE. The CDR3 extends over 15 amino acids. The CDR3 DNA is TGTGTCAGCAGCTTAACTAGCGGAAGATACAATGAGCAGTTCTTC. Residues: CVSSLTSGRYNEQFF.

The chain employs TRBV27 and TRBJ2-2, with D possibly matching TRBD1 (7 bases). The CDR3 is 16 amino acids. The V gene lost 2 bases and the J gene lost 5 bases, with 15 bases spanning the gap. From germline, CDR1 is MNHEY and CDR2 SMNVEV (reference sequence). The CDR3 DNA follows: TGTGCCAGCAGTTTACCTTATCAGGGGGGTACCGGGGAGCTGTTTTTT. It codes for CASSLPYQGGTGELFF.

The CDR3: CASSISGPWTGGQPQHF. CDR3 DNA: TGTGCCAGTAGTATATCTGGGCCTTGGACAGGGGGACAGCCCCAGCATTTT. V gene TRBV19 combines with J gene TRBJ1-5; 10 nucleotides agree with TRBD1. The CDR3 spans 17 residues. The germline V gene has CDR1 LNHDA and CDR2 SQIVND (reference sequence). V lost 2 bases, J lost 7 bases, and 11 bases stayed unmatched.

The chain is built from TRBV30 and TRBJ2-7, with 9 positions matching TRBD1. The V gene's germline CDR1 is GTSNPN and CDR2 SVGIG (reference sequence). The CDR3 is 14 residues long. V was clipped by 3 bases and J by 7 bases; unmatched bases: 10. The DNA of the CDR3 is TGTGCCTGGAGGGGGGACAGGGCCTTAGGGGAGCAGTACTTC. Translated: CAWRGDRALGEQYF.